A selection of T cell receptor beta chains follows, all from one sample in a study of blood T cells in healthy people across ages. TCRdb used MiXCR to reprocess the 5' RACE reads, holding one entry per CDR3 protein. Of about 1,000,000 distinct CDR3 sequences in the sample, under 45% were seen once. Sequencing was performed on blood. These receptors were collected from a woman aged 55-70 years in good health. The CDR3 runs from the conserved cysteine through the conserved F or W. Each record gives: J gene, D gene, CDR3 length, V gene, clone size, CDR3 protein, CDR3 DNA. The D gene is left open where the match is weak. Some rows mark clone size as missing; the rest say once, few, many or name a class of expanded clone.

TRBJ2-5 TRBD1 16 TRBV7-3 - CAGSPGTGGSGETQYF TGTGCCGGCAGCCCAGGGACAGGGGGAAGCGGGGAGACCCAGTACTTC
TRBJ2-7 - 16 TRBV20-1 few CSARDPQGARVYEQYF TGCAGTGCTAGAGATCCTCAGGGAGCTAGGGTCTACGAGCAGTACTTC
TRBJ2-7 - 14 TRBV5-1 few CASSPNAGTYEQYF TGCGCCAGCAGCCCGAATGCGGGAACCTACGAGCAGTACTTC
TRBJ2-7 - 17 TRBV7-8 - CANSRGGPRDHYYEQYF TGTGCCAACAGCCGAGGCGGCCCTAGGGACCACTACTACGAGCAGTACTTC
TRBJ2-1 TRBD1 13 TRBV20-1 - CSALGQGAHEQFF TGCAGTGCCCTGGGACAGGGGGCCCATGAGCAGTTCTTC
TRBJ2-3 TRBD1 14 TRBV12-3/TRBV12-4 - CASSVQGDADTQYF TGTGCCAGCAGTGTTCAGGGGGACGCAGATACGCAGTATTTT
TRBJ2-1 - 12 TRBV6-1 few CASSESVAEQFF TGTGCCAGCAGTGAAAGTGTCGCAGAGCAGTTCTTC
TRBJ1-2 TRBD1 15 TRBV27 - CASSARTGIGYGYTF TGTGCCAGCAGTGCCCGGACAGGGATCGGCTATGGCTACACCTTC
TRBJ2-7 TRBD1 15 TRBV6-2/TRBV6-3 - CASSAQGAFPYEQYF TGTGCCAGCAGCGCCCAGGGGGCATTTCCCTACGAGCAGTACTTC
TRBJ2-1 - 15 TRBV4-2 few CASSQDGRGVGEQFF TGTGCCAGCAGCCAAGATGGTCGGGGTGTGGGTGAGCAGTTCTTC
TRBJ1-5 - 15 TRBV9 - CASSVGFSSNQPQHF TGTGCCAGCAGCGTAGGTTTCAGTAGTAATCAGCCCCAGCATTTT
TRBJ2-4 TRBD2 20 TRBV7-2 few CASSLYSGTSGRGSKNIQYF TGTGCCAGCAGCTTATACTCCGGGACTAGCGGGAGGGGGTCCAAAAACATTCAGTACTTC
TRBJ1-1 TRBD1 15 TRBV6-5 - CASSYGGRGFTEAFF TGTGCCAGCAGTTACGGAGGCAGGGGGTTCACTGAAGCTTTCTTT